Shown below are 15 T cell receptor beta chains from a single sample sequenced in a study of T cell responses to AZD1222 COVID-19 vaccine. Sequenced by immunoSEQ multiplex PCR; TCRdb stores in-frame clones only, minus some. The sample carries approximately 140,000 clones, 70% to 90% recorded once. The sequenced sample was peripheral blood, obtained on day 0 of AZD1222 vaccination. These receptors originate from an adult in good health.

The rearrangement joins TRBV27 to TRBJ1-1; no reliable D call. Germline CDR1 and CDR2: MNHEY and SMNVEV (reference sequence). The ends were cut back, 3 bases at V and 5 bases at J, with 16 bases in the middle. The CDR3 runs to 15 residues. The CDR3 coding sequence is TGTGCCAGCAGTTTTTCTCGGGAACTTCGGACTGAAGCTTTCTTT. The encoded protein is CASSFSRELRTEAFF.

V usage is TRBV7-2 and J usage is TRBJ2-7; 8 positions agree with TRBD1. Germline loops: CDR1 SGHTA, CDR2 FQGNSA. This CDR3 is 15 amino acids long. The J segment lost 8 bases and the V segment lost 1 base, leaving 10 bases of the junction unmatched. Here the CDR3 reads CASSLGTGPPHQQYF. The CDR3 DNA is TGTGCCAGCAGCTTAGGGACAGGGCCTCCCCATCAGCAGTACTTC. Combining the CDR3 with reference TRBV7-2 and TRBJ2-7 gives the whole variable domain GAGVSQSPSNKVTEKGKDVELRCDPISGHTALYWYRQSLGQGLEFLIYFQGNSAPDKSGLPSDRFSAERTGGSVSTLTIQRTQQEDSAVYLCASSLGTGPPHQQYFGPGTRLTVT.

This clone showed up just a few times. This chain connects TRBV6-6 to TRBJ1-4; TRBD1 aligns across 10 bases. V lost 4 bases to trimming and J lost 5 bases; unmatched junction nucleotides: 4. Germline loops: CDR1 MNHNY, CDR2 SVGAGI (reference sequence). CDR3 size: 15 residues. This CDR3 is CASSSSTGGNEKLFF. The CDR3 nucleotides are TGTGCCAGCAGTTCGTCGACAGGGGGCAATGAAAAACTGTTTTTT.

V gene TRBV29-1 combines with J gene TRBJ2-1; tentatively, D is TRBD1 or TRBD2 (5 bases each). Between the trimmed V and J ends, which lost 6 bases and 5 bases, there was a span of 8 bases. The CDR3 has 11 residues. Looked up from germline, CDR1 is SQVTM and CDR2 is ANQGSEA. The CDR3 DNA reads TGCAGCGTGGGACGAGACAATGAGCAGTTCTTC. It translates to CSVGRDNEQFF.

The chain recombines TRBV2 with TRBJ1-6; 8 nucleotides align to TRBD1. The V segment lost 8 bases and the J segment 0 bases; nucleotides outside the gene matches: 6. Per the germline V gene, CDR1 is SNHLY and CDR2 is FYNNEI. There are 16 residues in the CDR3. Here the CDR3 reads CASWWDRSSYNSPLHF. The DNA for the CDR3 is TGTGCCAGCTGGTGGGACAGGTCCTCCTATAATTCACCCCTCCACTTT.

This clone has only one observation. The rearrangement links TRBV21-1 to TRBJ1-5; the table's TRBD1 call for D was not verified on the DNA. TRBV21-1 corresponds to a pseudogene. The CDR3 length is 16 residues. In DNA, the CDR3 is TGTGCCAGCAGATCAGGGGGCGACGGGAGCAATCAGCCCCAGCATTTT. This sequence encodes CASRSGGDGSNQPQHF.

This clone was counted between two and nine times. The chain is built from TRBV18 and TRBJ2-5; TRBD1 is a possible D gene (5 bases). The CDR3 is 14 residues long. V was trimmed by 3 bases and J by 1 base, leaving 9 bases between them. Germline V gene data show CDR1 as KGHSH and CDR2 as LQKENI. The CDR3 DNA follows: TGTGCCAGCTCACCGAGACAGTTCCAAGAGACCCAGTACTTC. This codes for CASSPRQFQETQYF. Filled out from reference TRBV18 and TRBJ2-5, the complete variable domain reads NAGVMQNPRHLVRRRGQEARLRCSPMKGHSHVYWYRQLPEEGLKFMVYLQKENIIDESGMPKERFSAEFPKEGPSILRIQQVVRGDSAAYFCASSPRQFQETQYFGPGTRLLVL.

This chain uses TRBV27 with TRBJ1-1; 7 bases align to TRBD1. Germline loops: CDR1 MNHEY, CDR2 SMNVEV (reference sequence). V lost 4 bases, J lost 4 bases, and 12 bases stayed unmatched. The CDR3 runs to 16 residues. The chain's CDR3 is CASSSQGEGRSTEAFF. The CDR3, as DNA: TGTGCCAGCAGTTCCCAGGGGGAAGGACGGAGCACTGAAGCTTTCTTT.

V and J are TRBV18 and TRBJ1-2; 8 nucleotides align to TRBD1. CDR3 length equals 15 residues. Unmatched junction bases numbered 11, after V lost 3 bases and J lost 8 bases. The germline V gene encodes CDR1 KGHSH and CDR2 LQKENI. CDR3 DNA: TGTGCCAGCTCACCCCAGGTGACAGGGGAGGACGGCTACACCTTC. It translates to CASSPQVTGEDGYTF.

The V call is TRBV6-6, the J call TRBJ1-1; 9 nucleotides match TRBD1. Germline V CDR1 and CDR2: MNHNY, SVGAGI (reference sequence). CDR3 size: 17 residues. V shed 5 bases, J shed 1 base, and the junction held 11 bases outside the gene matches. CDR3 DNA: TGTGCCAGCAGTCCGGACAGGGGACTAGTTAGGAACACTGAAGCTTTCTTT. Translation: CASSPDRGLVRNTEAFF.

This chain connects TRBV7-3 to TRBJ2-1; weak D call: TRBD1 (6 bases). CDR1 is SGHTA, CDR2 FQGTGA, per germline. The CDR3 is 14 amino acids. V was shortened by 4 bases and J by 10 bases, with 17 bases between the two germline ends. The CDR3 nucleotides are TGTGCCAGCAGCTCCTACCCTGGACAGTCCGAGCAGTTCTTC. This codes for CASSSYPGQSEQFF.

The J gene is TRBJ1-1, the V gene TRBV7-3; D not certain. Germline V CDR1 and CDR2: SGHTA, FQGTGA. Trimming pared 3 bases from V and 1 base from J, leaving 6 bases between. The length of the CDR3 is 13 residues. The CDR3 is CASSFSPNTEAFF. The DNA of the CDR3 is TGTGCCAGCAGCTTTTCACCGAACACTGAAGCTTTCTTT.

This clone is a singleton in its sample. The CDR3 DNA reads as TGTGCCACCAGTGATCCAGGCCGGGGGGAGCAGTACTTC. Protein sequence: CATSDPGRGEQYF. This chain links TRBV24-1 with TRBJ2-7; weak D call: TRBD2 (6 bases). CDR3 length equals 13 residues. Trimming took off 3 bases at V and 7 bases at J, with 12 bases between the two ends. The germline CDR1 and CDR2 sequences are KGHDR and SFDVKD.

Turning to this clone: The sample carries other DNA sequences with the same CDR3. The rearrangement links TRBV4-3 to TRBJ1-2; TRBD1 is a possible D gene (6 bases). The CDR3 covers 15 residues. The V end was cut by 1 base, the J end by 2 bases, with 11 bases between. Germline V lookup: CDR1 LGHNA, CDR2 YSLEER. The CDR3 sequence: CASSQGVTGNYGYTF. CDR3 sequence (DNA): TGCGCCAGCAGCCAAGGGGTCACAGGGAACTATGGCTACACCTTC.

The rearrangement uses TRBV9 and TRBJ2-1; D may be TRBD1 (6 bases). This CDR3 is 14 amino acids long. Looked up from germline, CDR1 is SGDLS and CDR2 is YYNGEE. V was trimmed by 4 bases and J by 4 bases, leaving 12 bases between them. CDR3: CASSPRQEYNEQFF. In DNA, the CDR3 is TGTGCCAGCAGCCCGCGACAGGAGTACAATGAGCAGTTCTTC.